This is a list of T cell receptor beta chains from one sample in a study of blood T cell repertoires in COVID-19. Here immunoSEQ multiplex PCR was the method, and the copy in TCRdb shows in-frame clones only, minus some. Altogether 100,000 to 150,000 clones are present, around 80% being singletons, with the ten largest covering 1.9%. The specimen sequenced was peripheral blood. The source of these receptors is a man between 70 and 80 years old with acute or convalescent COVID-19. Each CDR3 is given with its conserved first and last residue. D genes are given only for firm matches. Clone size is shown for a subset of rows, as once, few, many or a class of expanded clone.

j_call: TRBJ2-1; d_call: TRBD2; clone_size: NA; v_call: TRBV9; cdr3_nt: TGTGCCAGCAGCGTAGCTCCAGCGGGGGGCACCAATGAGCAGTTCTTC; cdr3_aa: CASSVAPAGGTNEQFF
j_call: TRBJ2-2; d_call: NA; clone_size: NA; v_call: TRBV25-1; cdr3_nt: TGTGCCAGCAGTGAACGCGGTACCGGGGAGCTGTTTTTT; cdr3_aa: CASSERGTGELFF
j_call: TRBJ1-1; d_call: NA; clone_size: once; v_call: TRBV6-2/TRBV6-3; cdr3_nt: TGTGCCAGCAGTTGGTCACATCGGGGGAACATGAACACTGAAGCTTTCTTT; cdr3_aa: CASSWSHRGNMNTEAFF
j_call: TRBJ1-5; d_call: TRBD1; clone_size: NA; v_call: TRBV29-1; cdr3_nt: TGCAGCGTCCTCGACAGGGGGCAAGACAATCAGCCCCAGCATTTT; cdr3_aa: CSVLDRGQDNQPQHF
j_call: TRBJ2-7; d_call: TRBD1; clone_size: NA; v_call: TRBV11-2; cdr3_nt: TGTGCCAGCAGCTTAGATCGGGACAGTCCCTACGAGCAGTACTTC; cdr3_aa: CASSLDRDSPYEQYF
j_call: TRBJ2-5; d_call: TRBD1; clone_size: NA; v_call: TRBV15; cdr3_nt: TGTGCCACCAGCAGAGATGGAGGCAGGGGGCCGGGGAAGACCCAGTACTTC; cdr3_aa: CATSRDGGRGPGKTQYF
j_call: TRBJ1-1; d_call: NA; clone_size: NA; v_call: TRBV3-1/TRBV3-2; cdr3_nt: TGTGCCAGCAGCCAAGTGGGCAGGGCTGAAGCTTTCTTT; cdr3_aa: CASSQVGRAEAFF
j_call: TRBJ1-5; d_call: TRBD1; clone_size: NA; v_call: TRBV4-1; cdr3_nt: TGCGCCAGCAGCCAAGGGAAGGGACAGGGTAAGAACCAGCCCCAGCATTTT; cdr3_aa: CASSQGKGQGKNQPQHF
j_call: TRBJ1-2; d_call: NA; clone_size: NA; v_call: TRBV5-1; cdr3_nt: TGCGCCAGCAGCTTGGTGGGAGACTATGGCTACACCTTC; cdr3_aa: CASSLVGDYGYTF
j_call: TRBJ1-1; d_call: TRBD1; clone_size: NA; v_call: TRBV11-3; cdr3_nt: TGTGCCAGCAGCTTAGATGACGACAGGGATGACACTGAAGCTTTCTTT; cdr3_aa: CASSLDDDRDDTEAFF
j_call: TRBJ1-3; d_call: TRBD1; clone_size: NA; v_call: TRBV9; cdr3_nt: TGTGCCAGCAGCGAGACCGGACAGGGGTTATATTTT; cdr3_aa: CASSETGQGLYF
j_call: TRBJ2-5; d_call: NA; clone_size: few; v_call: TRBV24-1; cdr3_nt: TGTGCCACCAAAGGAGAAAGGGAGACCCAGTACTTC; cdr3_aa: CATKGERETQYF
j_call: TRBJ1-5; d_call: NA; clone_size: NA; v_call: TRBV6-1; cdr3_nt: TGTGCCAGCAGTGAAGCGTGGGGAGGGGATCAGCCCCAGCATTTT; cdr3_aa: CASSEAWGGDQPQHF
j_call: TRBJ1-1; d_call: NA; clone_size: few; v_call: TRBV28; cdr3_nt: TGTGCCAGCAGTTTCCCACTTAGGGGGATCAACACTGAAGCTTTCTTT; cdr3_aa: CASSFPLRGINTEAFF
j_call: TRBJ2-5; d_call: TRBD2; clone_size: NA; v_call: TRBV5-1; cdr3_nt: TGCGCCAGCAGCGTGGCTAGCGGGAAAGGTGAGGAGACCCAGTACTTC; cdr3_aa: CASSVASGKGEETQYF